The entry below gives a single T cell receptor beta chain sequence along with its context. Germline V lookup: CDR1 MDHEN, CDR2 SYDVKM. There are 13 residues in the CDR3. Between the trimmed V and J ends, which lost 5 bases and 0 bases, there was a span of 8 bases. This specimen comes from a study of OX40 agonist ivuxolimab in advanced cancers. Libraries were prepared by immunoSEQ multiplex PCR; TCRdb keeps only in-frame clonotypes and omits some of them. Of around 37,000 clones detected, about four fifths appear once; the ten largest clones hold roughly a fifth. The material was CD4+ or CD8+ T cells sorted from blood, obtained in a trial of the OX40 agonist ivuxolimab. The rearrangement uses TRBV28 and TRBJ2-7; D possibly corresponds to TRBD2 (6 bases). This TCR was sampled from an adult with an advanced solid tumor such as melanoma, head and neck, liver or kidney cancer. CDR3 in amino acids: CASSRGDSYEQYF. CDR3 nucleotide sequence: TGTGCCAGCAGTCGCGGGGACTCCTACGAGCAGTACTTC.